The 21 T cell receptor beta chains below were found in one sample sequenced in a study of OX40 agonist ivuxolimab in advanced cancers. The table came from immunoSEQ multiplex PCR; TCRdb's copy has only in-frame clones and leaves some out. The sample carries 69,000 or so clones, around 87% recorded once. Sequenced material: CD4+ or CD8+ T cells sorted from blood, taken in a trial of the OX40 agonist ivuxolimab. Source of these receptors: an adult with an advanced solid tumor such as melanoma, head and neck, liver or kidney cancer.

As concerns this clone: The junction does not match germline at one end; this may be a read error. The V and J genes are TRBV7-9 and TRBJ2-5, with D tentatively TRBD2 (6 bases). The CDR3 extends over 16 amino acids. CDR1 is SEHNR, CDR2 FQNEAQ, per germline (reference sequence). The CDR3 DNA reads TGTGCCAGCAGCTCCGCGGCCGACGGGACTTGGCACGAGCAGCACTTC. This codes for CASSSAADGTWHEQHF.

This chain joins TRBV28 and TRBJ2-7; no reliable D call. V was cut by 5 bases and J by 2 bases, with 10 bases left in between. The germline CDR1 and CDR2 sequences are MDHEN and SYDVKM. The CDR3 totals 13 residues. The CDR3 protein is CASSMVITYEQYF. The CDR3 nucleotides read TGTGCCAGCAGTATGGTTATCACCTACGAGCAGTACTTC.

The chain uses TRBV28 and TRBJ2-7; a possible D gene is TRBD1 (6 bases). The V gene lost 2 bases and the J gene lost 2 bases, with 10 bases spanning the gap. The CDR3 contains 14 residues. In germline, CDR1 is MDHEN, CDR2 SYDVKM. DNA for the CDR3: TGTGCCAGCAGTTTAGGTGACAGGCCCTACGAGCAGTACTTC. Its translation: CASSLGDRPYEQYF.

The chain couples TRBV5-5 to TRBJ1-5, with 10 bases that match TRBD1. Germline V gene data show CDR1 as SGHKS and CDR2 as YYEKEE (reference sequence). The ends lost 4 bases at V and 5 bases at J; junction bases unmatched: 3. The CDR3 loop spans 14 amino acids. The CDR3 loop reads CASSEDRGDQPQHF. CDR3 sequence (DNA): TGTGCCAGCAGCGAGGACAGGGGGGATCAGCCCCAGCATTTT.

V and J are TRBV4-3 and TRBJ2-1, with 12 bases aligning to TRBD2. The CDR3 extends over 15 amino acids. Germline CDR1 LGHNA, CDR2 YSLEER. V was clipped by 0 bases and J by 7 bases; unmatched bases: 1. CDR3 bases: TGCGCCAGCAGCCAAGATGGGACTAGCGGGAATGAGCAGTTCTTC. Its translation: CASSQDGTSGNEQFF.

As concerns this clone: This specimen includes other DNA sequences encoding the same CDR3. The chain links TRBV19 to TRBJ2-7; weak D call: TRBD2 (6 bases). V was cut by 8 bases and J by 0 bases, with 14 bases left in between. Germline V gives CDR1 LNHDA, CDR2 SQIVND (reference sequence). The CDR3 has 14 amino acids. The CDR3, as DNA: TGTGCCAGTTCCTCAGCGGGTCCCTCCTACGAGCAGTACTTC. Residues: CASSSAGPSYEQYF.

This clone was found once. This chain links TRBV7-2 with TRBJ2-3; tentatively, D is TRBD1 (6 bases). The germline V gene encodes CDR1 SGHTA and CDR2 FQGNSA. V was cut by 3 bases and J by 4 bases, with 14 bases left in between. This CDR3 is 15 amino acids long. The CDR3 is CASSFTTGSADTQYF. The CDR3 coding sequence is TGTGCCAGCAGCTTCACTACAGGGAGCGCAGATACGCAGTATTTT.

The V call is TRBV7-6, the J call TRBJ2-7, with D hard to call. There are 14 residues in the CDR3. Germline CDR1 SGHVS, CDR2 FNYEAQ. Trimming cost V 1 base and J 7 bases, with 14 bases left between them. The DNA for the CDR3 is TGTGCCAGCAGCTTAGGAGGCGGCGCTGTTGAGCAGTACTTC. Its protein is CASSLGGGAVEQYF.

The J gene is TRBJ1-1, the V gene TRBV6-1; D unclear. Trimming pared 10 bases from V and 5 bases from J, leaving 8 bases between. The CDR3 contains 10 residues. Germline CDR1 reads MNHNS; CDR2 reads SASEGT. DNA for the CDR3: TGTGCCATCCCCGGGACTGAAGCTTTCTTT. Its translation: CAIPGTEAFF.

The chain has TRBV7-9 and TRBJ2-3, with TRBD2 matching 8 bases. Unmatched junction bases numbered 11, after V lost 4 bases and J lost 2 bases. The CDR3 contains 17 residues. Per germline, CDR1 SEHNR and CDR2 FQNEAQ (reference sequence). The CDR3 loop reads CASSWAGTSRFTDTQYF. CDR3 bases: TGTGCCAGCAGCTGGGCCGGGACTAGTAGATTCACAGATACGCAGTATTTT.

This clone has a single count. This chain uses TRBV9 with TRBJ2-2; 8 bases align to TRBD1. Germline V gene data show CDR1 as SGDLS and CDR2 as YYNGEE. V trimming: 4 bases; J trimming: 0 bases; junction bases outside the gene matches: 5. The CDR3 is 16 amino acids. CDR3 DNA sequence: TGTGCCAGCAGCCCCGGGACAGGTACGAACACCGGGGAGCTGTTTTTT. Translated: CASSPGTGTNTGELFF.

V is TRBV7-3 and J is TRBJ2-2; tentative D call: TRBD1 (6 bases). The length of the CDR3 is 13 residues. Germline assignment: CDR1 SGHTA and CDR2 FQGTGA. V lost 3 bases to trimming and J lost 5 bases, with 7 bases between them. The CDR3 reads CASSFRGTGELFF. CDR3 coding DNA: TGTGCCAGCAGCTTCAGGGGAACCGGGGAGCTGTTTTTT. The full variable domain, its missing parts supplied by reference TRBV7-3 and TRBJ2-2, is GAGVSQTPSNKVTEKGKYVELRCDPISGHTALYWYRQSLGQGPEFLIYFQGTGAADDSGLPNDRFFAVRPEGSVSTLKIQRTERGDSAVYLCASSFRGTGELFFGEGSRLTVL.

A single count supports this clone. This CDR3 is CASSQDQVGLYEQYF. CDR3 bases: TGCGCCAGCAGCCAAGATCAGGTGGGCCTATACGAGCAGTACTTC. The rearrangement uses TRBV4-3 and TRBJ2-7, with D unclear. The CDR3 spans 15 residues. The ends were cut back, 0 bases at V and 4 bases at J, with 13 bases in the middle. The germline gives CDR1 LGHNA, CDR2 YSLEER.

This chain links TRBV6-5 with TRBJ2-1; 7 bases are a match to TRBD1. From germline, CDR1 is MNHEY and CDR2 SVGAGI. After removal of 5 bases from V and 6 bases from J, the junction contained 10 bases not matched to a gene. CDR3 size: 15 residues. CDR3 in amino acids: CASSRSMAGGNEQFF. CDR3 DNA: TGTGCCAGCAGTAGGAGTATGGCAGGGGGCAATGAGCAGTTCTTC.

V is TRBV7-6 and J is TRBJ1-5; no definite D call. Germline V lookup: CDR1 SGHVS, CDR2 FNYEAQ. V lost 0 bases and J lost 5, with 5 bases in between. The CDR3 has 13 residues. CDR3 loop: CASSLALDQPQHF. Here the CDR3 DNA reads TGTGCCAGCAGCTTAGCGTTGGATCAGCCCCAGCATTTT.

The chain couples TRBV10-2 to TRBJ1-1; no clear D gene. CDR1 WSHSY and CDR2 SAAADI come from the germline V gene. The CDR3 is 19 amino acids. V was trimmed by 4 bases and J by 0 bases, leaving 24 bases between them. This CDR3 is CASSVAGKRGAPMNTEAFF. In DNA, the CDR3 is TGCGCCAGCAGTGTGGCCGGTAAACGTGGTGCACCTATGAACACTGAAGCTTTCTTT.

The V and J genes are TRBV27 and TRBJ1-5; D call uncertain. The CDR3 totals 13 residues. From germline, CDR1 is MNHEY and CDR2 SMNVEV (reference sequence). The ends were cut back, 2 bases at V and 4 bases at J, with 6 bases in the middle. The CDR3 sequence is CASSLGFNQPQHF. CDR3 bases: TGTGCCAGCAGTTTAGGGTTTAATCAGCCCCAGCATTTT.

V is TRBV6-1 and J is TRBJ2-7, with D perhaps TRBD2 (5 bases). The length of the CDR3 is 12 residues. Trimming shortened V by 9 bases and J by 0 bases, and 9 bases separated the two germline ends. The germline gives CDR1 MNHNS, CDR2 SASEGT. The chain's CDR3 is CASIGLSYEQYF. CDR3 in DNA: TGTGCCAGTATAGGACTCTCCTACGAGCAGTACTTC.

The chain uses TRBV6-5 and TRBJ2-7; 7 positions agree with TRBD2. CDR1 and CDR2 from the germline V gene are MNHEY and SVGAGI. The CDR3 runs 11 residues. V shed 8 bases and J 6 bases; nucleotides not matched to a gene: 4. The CDR3 protein is CASGGGFEQYF. For the CDR3, the DNA is TGTGCCAGCGGGGGGGGGTTCGAGCAGTACTTC.

This clone was recorded once. The V call is TRBV4-1, the J call TRBJ1-2; perhaps TRBD1 as D (5 bases). The V end was cut by 1 base, the J end by 7 bases, with 7 bases between. CDR3 size: 12 residues. The germline gives CDR1 MGHRA, CDR2 YSYEKL. CDR3 sequence reads: CASSQGGTGYTF. The CDR3 DNA reads TGCGCCAGCAGCCAAGGGGGGACTGGCTACACCTTC.

This chain links TRBV6-5 with TRBJ1-1; D call uncertain. CDR3 size: 13 residues. V was cut by 8 bases and J by 2 bases, with 12 bases left in between. The germline V gene has CDR1 MNHEY and CDR2 SVGAGI. The DNA of the CDR3 is TGTGCCAGCGCCGTTGGAGTCAACACTGAAGCTTTCTTT. It yields the protein CASAVGVNTEAFF.